The 25 T cell receptor beta chains in this list originate from one sample, sequenced in a study of CD8 T cells in ankylosing spondylitis. Study conclusions and caveats: Characteristic, it appeared, of ankylosing spondylitis blood was a TCR beta motif of seven or eight highly homologous variants.

TCRdb fed the 5' RACE reads into MiXCR, producing one record per CDR3 protein. The sample lists some 700,000 distinct CDR3 sequences, around 20% occurring once. These TCRs' antigens remain unknown. The source material was blood, either unsorted or a sorted T cell fraction (not recorded which). The receptors stem from a male donor with ankylosing spondylitis.

Regarding this clonotype: A clone one base away is much larger, so this may be a read error. J is TRBJ2-2 and V is TRBV9; D uncertain. V lost 5 bases and J 5 bases, leaving 4 bases between the germline ends. Germline V gene data show CDR1 as SGDLS and CDR2 as YYNGEE. This CDR3 spans 11 amino acids. The CDR3 DNA reads TGTGCCAGCAGAAAGACCGGGGAGCTGTTTTTT. Translating it yields CASRKTGELFF. Complete variable domain (other parts from reference TRBV9 and TRBJ2-2): DSGVTQTPKHLITATGQRVTLRCSPRSGDLSVYWYQQSLDQGLQFLIQYYNGEERAKGNILERFSAQQFPDLHSELNLSSLELGDSALYFCASRKTGELFFGEGSRLTVL.

V and J are TRBV20-1 and TRBJ2-1, with D perhaps TRBD2 (6 bases). V gave up 3 bases and J gave up 8 bases, with 26 bases separating them. This CDR3 is 17 amino acids long. Germline V gene data show CDR1 as DFQATT and CDR2 as SNEGSKA (reference sequence). This CDR3 is CSASRFPVRGEQDEQFF. The DNA for the CDR3 is TGCAGTGCTAGCCGATTCCCCGTGCGGGGAGAACAAGATGAGCAGTTCTTC.

This clonotype was seen only a few times. J is TRBJ2-7 and V is TRBV4-1; D perhaps matches TRBD2 (6 bases). Germline V gene data show CDR1 as MGHRA and CDR2 as YSYEKL. Trimming shortened V by 1 base and J by 4 bases, and 20 bases separated the two germline ends. CDR3 length: 17 amino acids. The CDR3 region is CASSQVLTGTSNYEQYF. The CDR3 DNA reads as TGCGCCAGCAGCCAAGTCCTTACCGGGACTTCCAATTACGAGCAGTACTTC.

This clonotype was detected only a few times. The genes are TRBV12-3 or TRBV12-4 and TRBJ1-1; D is unclear. CDR3 length: 16 amino acids. Trimming removed 7 bases at V and 3 bases at J, with 21 bases between. The CDR3 region has the DNA TGTGCCAGCAACTTGGGAGGGCAGAGCAGAGACACTGAAGCTTTCTTT. This gives the protein CASNLGGQSRDTEAFF.

The chain recombines TRBV18 with TRBJ1-3, with D perhaps matching TRBD1 (5 bases). CDR1 and CDR2 from the germline V gene are KGHSH and LQKENI. Trimming took off 6 bases at V and 4 bases at J, with 13 bases between the two ends. This CDR3 region has 14 residues. The CDR3 sequence is CASSFAGQGNTIYF. The CDR3 DNA reads TGTGCCAGCTCGTTCGCGGGGCAAGGAAACACCATATATTTT. The whole variable domain, remainder taken from reference TRBV18 and TRBJ1-3, is NAGVMQNPRHLVRRRGQEARLRCSPMKGHSHVYWYRQLPEEGLKFMVYLQKENIIDESGMPKERFSAEFPKEGPSILRIQQVVRGDSAAYFCASSFAGQGNTIYFGEGSWLTVV.

A few counts support this clonotype. J is TRBJ2-1 and V is TRBV7-3; 9 bases are shared with TRBD1. V dropped 5 bases and J dropped 9; count of bases not matched to a gene: 8. CDR3 size: 14 residues. Per germline, CDR1 SGHTA and CDR2 FQGTGA. The CDR3 loop reads CASSLMGQGGEQFF. Here the CDR3 DNA reads TGTGCCAGCAGCCTTATGGGACAGGGCGGTGAGCAGTTCTTC. The full variable domain, in which reference TRBV7-3 and TRBJ2-1 provide the parts outside the CDR3, is GAGVSQTPSNKVTEKGKYVELRCDPISGHTALYWYRQSLGQGPEFLIYFQGTGAADDSGLPNDRFFAVRPEGSVSTLKIQRTERGDSAVYLCASSLMGQGGEQFFGPGTRLTVL.

The V and J genes are TRBV11-2 and TRBJ2-7; D might be TRBD2 (7 bases). The CDR3 covers 16 residues. Per the germline V gene, CDR1 is SGHAT and CDR2 is FQNNGV. The V and J ends lost 5 bases and 1 base respectively, with 18 bases between them. The CDR3 region has the DNA TGTGCCAGCAGCCCACCGGGGGGCGATAGGTCCTACGAGCAGTACTTC. Its protein product is CASSPPGGDRSYEQYF.

This clonotype was picked up a small number of times. This CDR3 is CASSPGGGMDNEQFF. The CDR3, as DNA: TGTGCCAGCAGCCCAGGTGGGGGGATGGACAATGAGCAGTTCTTC. This chain links TRBV7-9 with TRBJ2-1; D is possibly TRBD2 (6 bases). Deletions cut 5 bases from V and 5 bases from J, with 16 bases between. Germline V gene sequence: CDR1 SEHNR, CDR2 FQNEAQ (reference sequence). The CDR3 runs 15 residues.

In this sample, this clonotype turned up a few times. This sequence joins TRBV30 and TRBJ2-2; D is unclear. The CDR3 contains 13 residues. Germline CDR1 is GTSNPN and CDR2 is SVGIG (reference sequence). V was cut by 2 bases and J by 5 bases, with 9 bases left in between. The CDR3 region has the DNA TGTGCCTGGAGTTTTGCTAGGACCGGGGAGCTGTTTTTT. This gives the protein CAWSFARTGELFF.

CDR3 DNA sequence: TGTGCCAGCAGTCCGACTAGCGGGGGCGGCACAGATACGCAGTATTTT. Protein: CASSPTSGGGTDTQYF. The chain is built from TRBV12-3 or TRBV12-4 and TRBJ2-3, with TRBD2 matching 12 bases. There are 16 residues in the CDR3. Unmatched junction bases numbered 4, after V lost 5 bases and J lost 1 base.

The chain is built from TRBV7-9 and TRBJ2-5; 8 bases align to TRBD1. The CDR3 length is 13 residues. V dropped 5 bases and J dropped 9; count of bases not matched to a gene: 8. Germline V CDR1 and CDR2: SEHNR, FQNEAQ (reference sequence). CDR3: CASSHSTGGPQYF. The CDR3, as DNA: TGTGCCAGCAGCCACTCCACAGGGGGGCCCCAGTACTTC.

The V call is TRBV4-1, the J call TRBJ1-2, with a possible D match to TRBD1 (5 bases). CDR1 is MGHRA and CDR2 is YSYEKL in the germline V gene. CDR3 length: 14 residues. Trimming left V 1 base short and J 3 bases short, with 9 bases between. As DNA, the CDR3 is TGCGCCAGCAGCCAAGGGGACGGTGACTATGGCTACACCTTC. This codes for CASSQGDGDYGYTF.

This clonotype appeared a few times. This chain uses TRBV5-4 with TRBJ2-7; the match to TRBD1 covers 7 bases. In germline, CDR1 is SGHNT, CDR2 YYREEE (reference sequence). The length of the CDR3 is 14 residues. V lost 5 bases and J lost 2; bases outside the gene matches: 7. CDR3: CASRQGKGPYEQYF. CDR3 DNA sequence: TGTGCCAGCAGACAGGGGAAAGGCCCCTACGAGCAGTACTTC.

The J gene is TRBJ2-7, the V gene TRBV20-1; D might be TRBD1 or TRBD2, each matching 5 bases. Between the trimmed V and J ends, which lost 2 bases and 3 bases, there was a span of 20 bases. From germline, CDR1 is DFQATT and CDR2 SNEGSKA (reference sequence). The CDR3 contains 16 residues. CDR3 nucleotide sequence: TGCAGTGCTAGACCACCTCGAGGGGCCTCCCTCTACGAGCAGTACTTC. Translating gives CSARPPRGASLYEQYF.

This clonotype showed up just a few times. This rearrangement joins TRBV12-3 or TRBV12-4 to TRBJ2-6; tentatively, D is TRBD2 (6 bases). The CDR3 is 15 residues long. Deletions cut 5 bases from V and 1 base from J, with 9 bases between. CDR3 protein: CASSIAGSGANVLTF. CDR3 nucleotides: TGTGCCAGCAGTATCGCGGGGTCTGGGGCCAACGTCCTGACTTTC.

J is TRBJ2-7 and V is TRBV15; D gene uncertain. Trimming took off 0 bases at V and 0 bases at J, with 12 bases between the two ends. Germline CDR1 reads LNHNV; CDR2 reads YYDKDF (reference sequence). The CDR3 spans 16 residues. In nucleotides, the CDR3 is TGTGCCACCAGCAGAGATCCCGGACGGAACTCCTACGAGCAGTACTTC. Translating it yields CATSRDPGRNSYEQYF. The full variable domain, in which reference TRBV15 and TRBJ2-7 provide the parts outside the CDR3, is DAMVIQNPRYQVTQFGKPVTLSCSQTLNHNVMYWYQQKSSQAPKLLFHYYDKDFNNEADTPDNFQSRRPNTSFCFLDIRSPGLGDTAMYLCATSRDPGRNSYEQYFGPGTRLTVT.

The V gene is TRBV28, the J gene TRBJ2-2; D not certain. The CDR3 is 12 residues long. The V gene's germline CDR1 is MDHEN and CDR2 SYDVKM. The V gene lost 4 bases and the J gene lost 6 bases, with 6 bases spanning the gap. The CDR3 DNA reads TGTGCCAGCAGTTCTATTCCCGGGGAGCTGTTTTTT. Translating it yields CASSSIPGELFF.

This clonotype has just a few counts. The chain recombines TRBV12-3 or TRBV12-4 with TRBJ2-5, with 14 positions matching TRBD2. This CDR3 comprises 18 residues. Trimming took 5 bases from V and 0 from J; bases not matched to a gene: 8. CDR3 region: CASSLRGTSGGYQETQYF. The CDR3 DNA is TGTGCCAGCAGTCTTAGAGGGACTAGCGGGGGCTACCAAGAGACCCAGTACTTC.

The J gene is TRBJ1-2, the V gene TRBV25-1; possibly TRBD1 for D (6 bases). CDR3 length: 14 amino acids. CDR1 and CDR2 from the germline V gene are MGHDK and SYGVNS. V gave up 4 bases and J gave up 6 bases, with 15 bases separating them. The DNA for the CDR3 is TGTGCCAGCAGTGCCCTGGACAGAGCAGATGGCTACACCTTC. Translated, it gives CASSALDRADGYTF.

In this sample, this clonotype turned up a few times. The rearrangement uses TRBV5-1 and TRBJ2-2; D remains ambiguous. The CDR3 has 15 amino acids. Trimming cost V 1 base and J 3 bases, with 10 bases left between them. From germline, CDR1 is SGHRS and CDR2 YFSETQ. CDR3: CASSLPPTYTGELFF. CDR3 sequence (DNA): TGCGCCAGCAGCTTGCCACCGACCTACACCGGGGAGCTGTTTTTT.

This clonotype was detected only a few times. This CDR3 is CSVEGGTYEQYF. CDR3 DNA: TGCAGCGTTGAAGGGGGCACCTACGAGCAGTACTTC. This rearrangement joins TRBV29-1 to TRBJ2-7; D is perhaps TRBD1 (5 bases). The ends were cut back, 1 base at V and 2 bases at J, with 6 bases in the middle. Germline V lookup: CDR1 SQVTM, CDR2 ANQGSEA. There are 12 residues in the CDR3.

The chain employs TRBV5-1 and TRBJ2-7, with 10 bases lining up with TRBD2. Germline trimming cut 0 bases from V and 3 bases from J; bases unmatched to any gene: 3. From germline, CDR1 is SGHRS and CDR2 YFSETQ. There are 15 residues in the CDR3. In DNA form, the CDR3 reads TGCGCCAGCAGCTTGGAGCCTAGCGGGGGCTACGAGCAGTACTTC. Translating gives CASSLEPSGGYEQYF.

The rearrangement uses TRBV7-9 and TRBJ2-7, with TRBD1 identical over 7 bases. The J segment lost 3 bases and the V segment lost 5 bases, leaving 7 bases of the junction unmatched. Germline V gives CDR1 SEHNR, CDR2 FQNEAQ (reference sequence). This CDR3 region has 14 residues. CDR3 residues: CASSAGTESYEQYF. CDR3 coding DNA: TGTGCCAGCAGCGCCGGGACAGAAAGCTACGAGCAGTACTTC.

The genes are TRBV20-1 and TRBJ2-5, with a tentative D call TRBD1 (5 bases). CDR1 and CDR2 (germline): DFQATT, SNEGSKA (reference sequence). V lost 4 bases and J 1 base, leaving 10 bases between the germline ends. The CDR3 consists of 13 residues. The CDR3 reads CSAMPTVQETQYF. The CDR3 region has the DNA TGCAGTGCTATGCCGACAGTCCAAGAGACCCAGTACTTC.

This clonotype was recorded a few times. The chain employs TRBV13 and TRBJ1-2, with D tentatively TRBD1 (5 bases). The CDR3 contains 16 residues. Trimming took 5 bases from V and 2 from J, leaving 18 bases between them. Germline CDR1 and CDR2: PRHDT and FYEKMQ (reference sequence). The CDR3 region is CASSPGTPARNYGYTF. For the CDR3, the DNA is TGTGCCAGCAGCCCTGGGACCCCTGCCCGGAACTATGGCTACACCTTC. Using reference TRBV13 and TRBJ1-2 for the parts outside the CDR3, the full variable domain is AAGVIQSPRHLIKEKRETATLKCYPIPRHDTVYWYQQGPGQDPQFLISFYEKMQSDKGSIPDRFSAQQFSDYHSELNMSSLELGDSALYFCASSPGTPARNYGYTFGSGTRLTVV.